One sample yielded the 9 T cell receptor beta chains listed below, sequenced in a study of blood T cell repertoires in COVID-19. Clones were read by immunoSEQ multiplex PCR, and TCRdb kept only the in-frame ones, dropping some. The sample holds about 87,000 clones, roughly 86% seen once. The specimen was peripheral blood. The receptor source for this set is a middle-aged man with acute or convalescent COVID-19.

The chain employs TRBV4-1 and TRBJ2-7, with TRBD2 identical over 14 bases. J gave up 3 bases and V 4 bases, and 17 bases lay outside the gene matches. The CDR3 has 20 amino acids. Germline V lookup: CDR1 MGHRA, CDR2 YSYEKL. The CDR3 DNA reads as TGCGCCAGCAGCCTAATATTGGGGACTAGCGGGGGCACAAAACTCTACGAGCAGTACTTC. Translated, it gives CASSLILGTSGGTKLYEQYF.

Note on this clone: Compared with germline, one end of the junction differs, possibly owing to a read error. The rearrangement uses TRBV6-5 and TRBJ1-2, with a tentative D call TRBD1 (5 bases). The germline gives CDR1 MNHEY, CDR2 SVGAGI. This CDR3 has 13 amino acids. CDR3 residues: CASSDSGRYVYTF. In DNA form, the CDR3 reads TGTGCCAGCAGTGACTCGGGGCGTTATGTCTACACCTTC.

The J gene is TRBJ1-2, the V gene TRBV7-2; 7 bases line up with TRBD1. V trimming: 7 bases; J trimming: 0 bases; junction bases outside the gene matches: 8. The V gene's germline CDR1 is SGHTA and CDR2 FQGNSA. CDR3 length: 15 residues. CDR3 loop: CASTAPGQTNYGYTF. DNA for the CDR3: TGTGCCAGCACCGCACCGGGACAGACTAACTATGGCTACACCTTC.

The chain carries TRBV5-1 and TRBJ1-1; D is ambiguous. The CDR3 runs 13 residues. Between the trimmed V and J ends, which lost 5 bases and 7 bases, there was a span of 15 bases. The germline CDR1 and CDR2 sequences are SGHRS and YFSETQ. CDR3 sequence reads: CASSLGSGLEAFF. As DNA, the CDR3 is TGCGCCAGCAGTCTTGGCTCAGGACTTGAAGCTTTCTTT.

This sequence joins TRBV6-6 and TRBJ1-3; no definite D call. The CDR3 runs to 16 residues. V was shortened by 2 bases and J by 0 bases, with 11 bases between the two germline ends. The V gene's germline CDR1 is MNHNY and CDR2 SVGAGI (reference sequence). Here the CDR3 reads CASSYESTNSGNTIYF. The CDR3 DNA reads TGTGCCAGCAGTTACGAATCAACAAACTCTGGAAACACCATATATTTT.

This chain joins TRBV9 and TRBJ1-3, with TRBD1 as a possible D gene (5 bases). CDR3 size: 15 residues. With 0 bases removed from V and 4 bases from J, the gap between germline ends came to 11 bases. Germline loops: CDR1 SGDLS, CDR2 YYNGEE. This chain's CDR3 is CASSVEGQGGNTIYF. CDR3 in DNA: TGTGCCAGCAGCGTAGAAGGGCAGGGAGGAAACACCATATATTTT.

The V gene is TRBV4-2, the J gene TRBJ2-5; the D is unclear. This CDR3 has 13 residues. V lost 0 bases, J lost 2 bases, and 4 bases lay in between. Germline CDR1 LGHNA, CDR2 YNFKEQ. The CDR3: CASSQDQQETQYF. DNA of the CDR3: TGTGCCAGCAGCCAAGACCAACAAGAGACCCAGTACTTC.

The chain uses TRBV9 and TRBJ2-1; 8 nucleotides align to TRBD2. The CDR3 is 15 amino acids. In germline, CDR1 is SGDLS, CDR2 YYNGEE. Unmatched junction bases numbered 2, after V lost 0 bases and J lost 3 bases. The CDR3 reads CASSVAGTSYNEQFF. DNA of the CDR3: TGTGCCAGCAGCGTAGCAGGGACTAGCTACAATGAGCAGTTCTTC. The variable domain in full, with the rest retrieved from reference TRBV9 and TRBJ2-1, is DSGVTQTPKHLITATGQRVTLRCSPRSGDLSVYWYQQSLDQGLQFLIQYYNGEERAKGNILERFSAQQFPDLHSELNLSSLELGDSALYFCASSVAGTSYNEQFFGPGTRLTVL.

The V and J genes are TRBV5-6 and TRBJ1-5; possible D gene TRBD1, 5 bases. V was trimmed by 0 bases and J by 2 bases, leaving 9 bases between them. The CDR3 is made up of 15 amino acids. Germline CDR1 is SGHDT and CDR2 is YYEEEE. The CDR3 is CASSLGGLGNQPQHF. The CDR3 DNA sequence: TGTGCCAGCAGCTTGGGGGGCTTGGGCAATCAGCCCCAGCATTTT.